This T cell receptor (beta chain) was sequenced in a study of CXCR3-negative and CXCR3-positive naive CD8 T cells (dated by TCRdb to 2018 to 2020). About the study as a whole: In total, some 140 million TRB reads were obtained, or roughly 1.5 +/- 0.3 million reads per library. For the TRBV-TRBJ cluster analysis, the naive subsets came from 5 donors, while the memory cells came from 3 donors. Diversity and physicochemical repertoire analyses were performed on around twelve donors pooled from two independent experiments. What the work shows at the level of the full study, not this receptor alone: TRBV-TRBJ usage was similar between naive CXCR3-negative and CXCR3-positive cells from the same donor, while memory cells showed distinct patterns. Comparably high repertoire diversity was found in both naive subsets, whereas much lower repertoire diversity was found in memory CD8+ T cells. Because surface CD5, which is linked to self-reactivity in mice, was comparable between the naive subsets, TCR interaction strength was also inferred from the physicochemical properties of TRB CDR3s. TRB CDR3s from CXCR3-positive naive cells showed higher hydrophobicity (lower Kidera factor 4), lower energy, and higher strength and volume indices than CXCR3-negative naive cells. Freshly isolated PBMCs were used for most assays because CXCR3 expression went down partially after cryopreservation.

In the case of this clonotype: The antigen it binds to is not known.

For each CD8+ T cell subset, flow sorting was done in triplicate, and 300,000 or so cells per subset went directly into RLT lysis buffer. Naive CD8+ T cells were defined stringently as CD45RO-CCR7+CD27+CD95- to exclude memory contaminants. Using standard density gradient centrifugation, peripheral blood mononuclear cells were isolated from buffy coats. A FACSAria III was used to flow-sort naive CD8+ T cells into CXCR3-negative and CXCR3-positive populations. An RNeasy Mini Kit was used to extract total RNA from the sorted cells. Data came from a NextSeq 550. The Human TCR Profiling Kit (MiLaboratory) was used to prepare UMI-labeled 5' RACE TRB cDNA libraries. cDNA synthesis used the entire amount of extracted RNA, and PCR amplification then used the entire amount of cDNA produced. Libraries were prepared in parallel with an identical number of PCR cycles. On the study's bioinformatics: With a requirement of at least two reads per UMI, MIGEC and MiXCR extracted about 52,000 +/- 9,100 unique UMI-labeled TRB cDNA molecules per library. Each library averaged 40,000 +/- 10,000 functional in-frame TRB CDR3 nucleotide clonotypes without stop codons. After downsampling to 5000 UMI-labeled TRB molecules per sample, diversity metrics, including normalized Shannon-Wiener and Chao1, were computed in VDJtools. For the central five CDR3 residues, VDJtools calculated physicochemical properties weighted by clonotype size, namely interaction energy, strength, volume and Kidera factor 4. After the reads were reprocessed by TCRdb, one entry was made per CDR3 protein sequence, with no DNA. These V and J calls originate from TCRdb's pipeline instead of the authors' own analysis. The table held for this sample gives about 130,000 distinct CDR3 sequences. The ten largest make up roughly 0.59% of the sample.

Its CDR3 holds 19 amino acids, cysteine through phenylalanine. Only the protein is available. This TCR came from a human donor in good health. Some clones in this sample may be carry-over from other donors' samples. Input material: naive CXCR3+ CD8+ T cells from blood. Read against the paper, the sample's cell subset or site label means: CD45RO-CCR7+CD27+CD95- naive CD8+ T cells expressing CXCR3 (TNR3+). The sequence is built from TRBV12-3 or TRBV12-4 and TRBJ2-3; TCRdb outputs TRBD1, but without DNA this stays unchecked. The CDR3 corresponds to CASSDRGRTGLAVTDTQYF.